This T cell receptor (beta chain) derives from a study of T cells in Graves' hyperthyroidism and ophthalmopathy. Amplified TCR beta CDR3 regions came from RNA transcripts. The primer set for the first-round RT-PCR of the TCR CDR3 was HTBI. MiXCR, applied by TCRdb to the multiplex PCR reads, yields one record per CDR3 protein. The sample has about 620,000 distinct CDR3 sequences, 15% to 20% seen once. This clonotype has at least ten counts. Germline lookup yields CDR1 MDHEN and CDR2 SYDVKM. V gave up 5 bases and J gave up 10 bases, with 15 bases separating them. There are 13 residues in the CDR3. The chain is built from TRBV28 and TRBJ2-4; D uncertain. Sequencing input: blood. This receptor was taken from a woman younger than 45 with Graves' hyperthyroidism. Written as DNA, the CDR3 is TGTGCCAGCAGTAAATATCTCCAGAGGATTCAGTACTTC. It codes for CASSKYLQRIQYF. Drawing the rest from reference TRBV28 and TRBJ2-4, the complete variable domain is DVKVTQSSRYLVKRTGEKVFLECVQDMDHENMFWYRQDPGLGLRLIYFSYDVKMKEKGDIPEGYSVSREKKERFSLILESASTNQTSMYLCASSKYLQRIQYFGAGTRLSVL.